Listed below are T cell receptor beta chains from one sample, sequenced in a study of blood T cell repertoires in COVID-19. The method was immunoSEQ multiplex PCR; TCRdb's version includes in-frame clones alone and lacks a portion of them. The sample comprises approximately 230,000 clones, around 84% of which are singletons, and around 15% rests with the top ten. The material sequenced was PBMCs or T cells enriched from blood (not recorded which). The receptors were gathered from a man younger than 35 who had recovered from COVID-19. CDR3s include the opening cysteine and the closing phenylalanine or tryptophan. D genes are given only for firm matches. The size field is filled for only some rows; it gives once, few, many or a size class.

CDR3aa: CASSQVRGSVGYTF
CDR3nt: TGTGCCAGCAGCCAAGTAAGAGGGTCGGTTGGCTACACCTTC
d_gene: NA
abundance: NA
v_gene: TRBV3-1/TRBV3-2
j_gene: TRBJ1-2

CDR3aa: CAWSPRGLAGEGTQYF
CDR3nt: TGTGCCTGGAGCCCCAGGGGACTAGCGGGCGAGGGGACCCAGTACTTC
d_gene: TRBD2
abundance: NA
v_gene: TRBV30
j_gene: TRBJ2-5

CDR3aa: CASSLRDYTGGYNQPQHF
CDR3nt: TGTGCCAGCAGTTTAAGGGATTATACAGGGGGCTACAATCAGCCCCAGCATTTT
d_gene: TRBD1
abundance: NA
v_gene: TRBV28
j_gene: TRBJ1-5

CDR3aa: CASSLEFAGSYNSPLHF
CDR3nt: TGCGCCAGCAGCTTGGAGTTTGCCGGGAGTTATAATTCACCCCTCCACTTT
d_gene: NA
abundance: NA
v_gene: TRBV5-1
j_gene: TRBJ1-6

CDR3aa: CASRQLAGGPAGEQFF
CDR3nt: TGTGCCAGCAGACAACTAGCGGGGGGACCCGCTGGTGAGCAGTTCTTC
d_gene: TRBD2
abundance: NA
v_gene: TRBV3-1/TRBV3-2
j_gene: TRBJ2-1

CDR3aa: CASSFSGGSNEQFF
CDR3nt: TGTGCCAGCAGCTTTTCGGGGGGGAGTAATGAGCAGTTCTTC
d_gene: TRBD2
abundance: NA
v_gene: TRBV5-6
j_gene: TRBJ2-1

CDR3aa: CAWSPGTGNEQFF
CDR3nt: TGTGCCTGGAGTCCGGGGACAGGGAATGAGCAGTTCTTC
d_gene: TRBD1
abundance: NA
v_gene: TRBV30
j_gene: TRBJ2-1

CDR3aa: CASSSLGRNEQFF
CDR3nt: TGTGCCAGCAGCTCCCTAGGCCGCAATGAGCAGTTCTTC
d_gene: NA
abundance: NA
v_gene: TRBV11-3
j_gene: TRBJ2-1

CDR3aa: CASSRIAGGFYEQYF
CDR3nt: TGTGCCAGCAGCAGGATAGCGGGAGGATTCTACGAGCAGTACTTC
d_gene: TRBD2
abundance: NA
v_gene: TRBV11-3
j_gene: TRBJ2-7

CDR3aa: CASSDRQGADEKLFF
CDR3nt: TGTGCCAGCAGCGACCGACAGGGGGCTGATGAAAAACTGTTTTTT
d_gene: NA
abundance: NA
v_gene: TRBV21-1
j_gene: TRBJ1-4

CDR3aa: CASSLGIDRGRGRTSQIHF
CDR3nt: TGTGCCAGCAGCTTAGGAATCGACAGGGGGCGAGGCCGTACGAGCCAGATCCACTTT
d_gene: TRBD1
abundance: NA
v_gene: TRBV11-2
j_gene: TRBJ1-6

CDR3aa: CASSSIVGGEQYF
CDR3nt: TGTGCCAGCAGCTCAATCGTGGGAGGGGAGCAGTACTTC
d_gene: TRBD2
abundance: NA
v_gene: TRBV7-9
j_gene: TRBJ2-7

CDR3aa: CASSPSVSAGGSPLHF
CDR3nt: TGTGCCAGCTCACCATCCGTCAGTGCTGGCGGTTCACCCCTCCACTTT
d_gene: NA
abundance: NA
v_gene: TRBV18
j_gene: TRBJ1-6

CDR3aa: CASSSRLVQSTDTQYF
CDR3nt: TGTGCCAGCAGCTCACGACTAGTTCAGAGCACAGATACGCAGTATTTT
d_gene: NA
abundance: NA
v_gene: TRBV7-2
j_gene: TRBJ2-3

CDR3aa: CASRGGGLAGHEQYF
CDR3nt: TGTGCCAGCAGAGGCGGGGGACTAGCCGGCCACGAGCAGTACTTC
d_gene: TRBD2
abundance: once
v_gene: TRBV7-9
j_gene: TRBJ2-7

CDR3aa: CASTPGPGGNQPQHF
CDR3nt: TGTGCCAGTACCCCAGGGCCGGGCGGCAATCAGCCCCAGCATTTT
d_gene: NA
abundance: NA
v_gene: TRBV19
j_gene: TRBJ1-5

CDR3aa: CSVDAHGGRDEQYF
CDR3nt: TGCAGCGTCGACGCTCACGGGGGTAGGGACGAGCAGTACTTC
d_gene: NA
abundance: NA
v_gene: TRBV29-1
j_gene: TRBJ2-7

CDR3aa: CASSLRAGGRLTDTQYF
CDR3nt: TGCGCCAGCAGCTTGCGAGCGGGGGGGAGACTCACAGATACGCAGTATTTT
d_gene: TRBD2
abundance: once
v_gene: TRBV5-1
j_gene: TRBJ2-3

CDR3aa: CASSYLGQGGPQHF
CDR3nt: TGTGCCAGCAGTTACTTGGGACAGGGAGGGCCCCAGCATTTT
d_gene: TRBD1
abundance: NA
v_gene: TRBV6-5
j_gene: TRBJ1-5